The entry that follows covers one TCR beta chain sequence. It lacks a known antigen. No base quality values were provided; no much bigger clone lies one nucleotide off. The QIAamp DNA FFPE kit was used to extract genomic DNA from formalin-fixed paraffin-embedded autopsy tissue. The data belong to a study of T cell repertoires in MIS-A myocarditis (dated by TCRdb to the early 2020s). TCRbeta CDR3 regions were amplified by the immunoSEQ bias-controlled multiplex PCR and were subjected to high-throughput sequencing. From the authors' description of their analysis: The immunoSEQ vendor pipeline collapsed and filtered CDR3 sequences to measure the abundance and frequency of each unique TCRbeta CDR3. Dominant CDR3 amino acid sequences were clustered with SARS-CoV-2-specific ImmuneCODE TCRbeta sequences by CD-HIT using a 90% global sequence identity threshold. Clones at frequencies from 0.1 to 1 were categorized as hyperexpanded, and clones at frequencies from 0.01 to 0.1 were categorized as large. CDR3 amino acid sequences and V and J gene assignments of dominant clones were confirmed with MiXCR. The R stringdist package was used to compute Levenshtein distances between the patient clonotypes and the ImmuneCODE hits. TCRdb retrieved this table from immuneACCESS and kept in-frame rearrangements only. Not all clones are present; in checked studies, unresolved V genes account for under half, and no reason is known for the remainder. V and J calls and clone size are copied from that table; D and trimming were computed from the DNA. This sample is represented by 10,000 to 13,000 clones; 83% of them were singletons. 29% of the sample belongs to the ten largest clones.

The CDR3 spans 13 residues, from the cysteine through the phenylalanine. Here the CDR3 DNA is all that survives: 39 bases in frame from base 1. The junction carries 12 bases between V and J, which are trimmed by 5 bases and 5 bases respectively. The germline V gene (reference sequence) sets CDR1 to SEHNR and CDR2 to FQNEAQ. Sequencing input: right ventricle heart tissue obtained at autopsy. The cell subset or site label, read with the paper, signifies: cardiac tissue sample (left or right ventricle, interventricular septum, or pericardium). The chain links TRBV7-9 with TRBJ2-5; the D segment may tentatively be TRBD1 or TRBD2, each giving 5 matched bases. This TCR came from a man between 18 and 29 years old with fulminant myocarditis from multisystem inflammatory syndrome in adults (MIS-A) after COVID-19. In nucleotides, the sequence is TGTGCCAGCAGCGCCGGTTGGGGGGAGACCCAGTACTTC. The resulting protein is CASSAGWGETQYF.